These 20 T cell receptor beta chains share one sample of origin, sequenced in a study of graft-versus-host responses after intestinal transplantation. Assay: immunoSEQ multiplex PCR; the TCRdb copy retains only in-frame clones and omits some. Counted here are 7,500 or so clones, under 30% occurring once; the ten biggest clones make up roughly 4%. The source material was alloreactive CD4+ T cells from a mixed lymphocyte reaction culture, sampled before transplantation. As for subset: CFSE-low proliferating T cells sorted from approximately six-day pre-transplant mixed lymphocyte reaction (GvH or HvG direction). All receptors derive from a human patient who was an organ donor for intestinal transplantation.

This clone was seen only a few times. The chain has TRBV5-4 and TRBJ2-3, with D tentatively TRBD1 or TRBD2 (5 bases each). The V gene's germline CDR1 is SGHNT and CDR2 YYREEE (reference sequence). The CDR3 length is 15 residues. V gave up 0 bases and J gave up 4 bases, with 12 bases separating them. This CDR3 reads CASSLGGWGADTQYF. In DNA, the CDR3 is TGTGCCAGCAGCTTGGGGGGCTGGGGAGCAGATACGCAGTATTTT.

This clone was observed a handful of times. A read error may explain this, as a much larger clone is one base away. V usage is TRBV27 and J usage is TRBJ1-5, with D unclear. V lost 3 bases and J 7 bases, leaving 13 bases between the germline ends. Germline V gives CDR1 MNHEY, CDR2 SMNVEV (reference sequence). The CDR3 consists of 14 residues. This chain's CDR3 is CASSFRTCGQPQHF. CDR3 sequence (DNA): TGTGCCAGCAGTTTCCGGACGTGTGGGCAGCCCCAGCATTTT.

Turning to this clone: One end of the junction does not line up with germline, which may come from a read error. This chain links TRBV30 with TRBJ1-6; D remains ambiguous. This CDR3 is 13 amino acids long. CDR1 is GTSNPN and CDR2 is SVGIG in the germline V gene (reference sequence). The CDR3 nucleotides read TGTGGCTGGAAGTTCGGAGAAGCTTCACCCCTCCACTTT. Protein: CGWKFGEASPLHF.

CDR3 DNA: TGCGCCAGCAGCCAAGATCGGGCAGGCACAGATACGCAGTATTTT. It codes for CASSQDRAGTDTQYF. This chain joins TRBV4-3 and TRBJ2-3; no clear D gene. Germline V CDR1 and CDR2: LGHNA, YSLEER. The CDR3 covers 15 residues. V lost 0 bases to trimming and J lost 1 base, with 8 bases between them.

This clone was counted only a few times. A read error may account for a junction end that differs from germline. Here the CDR3 DNA reads TGCGCCAGCAGCCAAGTTACGGGAGGGCCTCTTCCGGAGCAGTTCTTC. This sequence encodes CASSQVTGGPLPEQFF. V gene TRBV7-9 combines with J gene TRBJ2-1, with 8 nucleotides matching TRBD2. Per germline, CDR1 SEHNR and CDR2 FQNEAQ (reference sequence). The CDR3 extends over 16 amino acids.

The V call is TRBV7-1, the J call TRBJ2-7, with TRBD1 identical over 8 bases. TRBV7-1 is marked as an open reading frame, function uncertain. The V and J ends lost 5 bases and 4 bases, in that order; junction bases with no gene match: 10. This CDR3 is built from 15 residues. CDR3 in amino acids: CASSRTGTGSYEQYF. The CDR3 DNA is TGTGCCAGCAGCCGTACCGGGACAGGAAGTTACGAGCAGTACTTC.

On this clone: A much larger clone sits a single nucleotide away, making a read error possible. The chain joins TRBV7-2 to TRBJ2-3; 8 nucleotides line up with TRBD2. The CDR3 is made up of 15 amino acids. The V gene's germline CDR1 is SGHTA and CDR2 FQGNSA. The CDR3 DNA follows: TGTGCCAGCAGATTAGCGGGGCCCACCGGAGATACGCAGTATTTT. It specifies CASRLAGPTGDTQYF.

The chain joins TRBV6-9 to TRBJ2-7; D not certain. Germline CDR1 MNHGY, CDR2 SVAAGI. The CDR3 length is 12 residues. Trimming took 6 bases from V and 1 from J, leaving 7 bases between them. This CDR3 is CASRSLSYEQYF. CDR3 coding DNA: TGTGCCAGCAGAAGCCTATCCTACGAGCAGTACTTC.

This clone was picked up a small number of times. This rearrangement joins TRBV29-1 to TRBJ2-1, with TRBD1 identical over 10 bases. V lost 4 bases and J lost 0; bases outside the gene matches: 3. Germline CDR1 reads SQVTM; CDR2 reads ANQGSEA. The CDR3 extends over 15 amino acids. CDR3 protein: CSVARDRGSYNEQFF. The CDR3 DNA follows: TGCAGCGTTGCCCGGGACAGGGGCTCCTACAATGAGCAGTTCTTC.

The chain recombines TRBV7-3 with TRBJ2-1, with 12 bases lining up with TRBD2. Germline V CDR1 and CDR2: SGHTA, FQGTGA. The CDR3 runs 15 residues. V lost 6 bases and J lost 9; bases outside the gene matches: 9. The CDR3 DNA is TGTGCCAGCAGTGTAAGACTAGCGGGAGTGGCTGAGCAGTTCTTC. Translating it yields CASSVRLAGVAEQFF. Full variable domain (rest looked up from reference TRBV7-3 and TRBJ2-1): GAGVSQTPSNKVTEKGKYVELRCDPISGHTALYWYRQSLGQGPEFLIYFQGTGAADDSGLPNDRFFAVRPEGSVSTLKIQRTERGDSAVYLCASSVRLAGVAEQFFGPGTRLTVL.

This chain joins TRBV29-1 and TRBJ2-5; no definite D call. The germline V and J ends were trimmed by 2 bases and 5 bases, with 6 bases remaining between them. The germline gives CDR1 SQVTM, CDR2 ANQGSEA. This CDR3 comprises 11 residues. The CDR3, as DNA: TGCAGCGTTGAAAACTTGGAGACCCAGTACTTC. Encoded protein: CSVENLETQYF.

V is TRBV6-5 and J is TRBJ2-7; D tentatively reads TRBD1 or TRBD2 (5 bases each). With 5 bases removed from V and 1 base from J, the gap between germline ends came to 15 bases. The CDR3 is 15 residues long. Germline-derived CDR1 and CDR2 are MNHEY and SVGAGI. Here the CDR3 reads CASSIRGRSSYEQYF. In nucleotides, the CDR3 is TGTGCCAGCAGTATTAGGGGACGGAGTTCCTACGAGCAGTACTTC.

By proportion, this clone is medium-sized (0.01 to 0.1%). The chain employs TRBV18 and TRBJ1-5, with 9 positions matching TRBD1. V trimming: 6 bases; J trimming: 0 bases; junction bases outside the gene matches: 9. In germline, CDR1 is KGHSH, CDR2 LQKENI. This CDR3 region has 17 residues. The CDR3 coding sequence is TGTGCCAGCTCCCCCCAAGGGACAGGGAATAGCAATCAGCCCCAGCATTTT. It yields the protein CASSPQGTGNSNQPQHF.

By share, this clone ranks as medium-sized (0.01 to 0.1%). This chain uses TRBV5-1 with TRBJ1-1; 8 nucleotides agree with TRBD1. Trimming cost V 0 bases and J 0 bases; bases outside gene matches: 4. From germline, CDR1 is SGHRS and CDR2 YFSETQ. The CDR3 runs 16 residues. The CDR3 spells CASSLGDRILNTEAFF. The DNA of the CDR3 is TGCGCCAGCAGCTTGGGGGACAGGATCTTGAACACTGAAGCTTTCTTT.

This clone appeared a few times. The V call is TRBV6-5, the J call TRBJ2-1, with TRBD2 as a possible D gene (5 bases). The CDR3 contains 13 residues. CDR1 and CDR2 (germline): MNHEY, SVGAGI. The V gene lost 5 bases and the J gene lost 3 bases, with 8 bases spanning the gap. The CDR3 DNA reads TGTGCCAGCAGTGAACGGGACTACAATGAGCAGTTCTTC. Protein product: CASSERDYNEQFF.

The chain is built from TRBV9 and TRBJ2-3; no definite D call. This CDR3 has 16 amino acids. V was shortened by 0 bases and J by 0 bases, with 11 bases between the two germline ends. CDR1 SGDLS and CDR2 YYNGEE come from the germline V gene. The CDR3: CASSVGWSTSTDTQYF. The CDR3 bases are TGTGCCAGCAGCGTAGGGTGGTCAACTAGCACAGATACGCAGTATTTT. The full variable domain, rest sourced from reference TRBV9 and TRBJ2-3, is DSGVTQTPKHLITATGQRVTLRCSPRSGDLSVYWYQQSLDQGLQFLIQYYNGEERAKGNILERFSAQQFPDLHSELNLSSLELGDSALYFCASSVGWSTSTDTQYFGPGTRLTVL.

The V gene is TRBV11-2, the J gene TRBJ1-4; D is unclear. The CDR3 consists of 17 residues. CDR1 and CDR2 (germline): SGHAT, FQNNGV. V was pared by 2 bases and J by 7 bases, with 20 bases between. This CDR3 reads CASSLTGRPLDGEKLFF. CDR3 DNA sequence: TGTGCCAGCAGCTTAACGGGCAGGCCGTTGGATGGTGAAAAACTGTTTTTT.

The rearrangement uses TRBV7-9 and TRBJ2-7; 9 bases are shared with TRBD1. Germline values: CDR1 SEHNR, CDR2 FQNEAQ (reference sequence). Unmatched junction bases numbered 5, after V lost 5 bases and J lost 0 bases. The CDR3 runs to 15 residues. The CDR3 bases are TGTGCCAGCAGCCCACAGGGGGCCCTCTCCTACGAGCAGTACTTC. Translation: CASSPQGALSYEQYF.

The chain is built from TRBV6-6 and TRBJ2-1; TRBD2 matches at 9 bases. With V trimmed by 2 bases and J by 12 bases, 5 bases remained unmatched. CDR1 and CDR2 from the germline V gene are MNHNY and SVGAGI (reference sequence). This CDR3 has 13 amino acids. The CDR3 sequence is CASSYGLAGPQFF. In DNA, the CDR3 is TGTGCCAGCAGTTACGGTCTAGCGGGGCCGCAGTTCTTC.

The J gene is TRBJ1-4, the V gene TRBV6-5; TRBD1 matches at 8 bases. The CDR3 covers 14 residues. The ends lost 1 base at V and 5 bases at J; junction bases unmatched: 0. Germline V lookup: CDR1 MNHEY, CDR2 SVGAGI. The CDR3 sequence: CASSYWTGNEKLFF. CDR3 in DNA: TGTGCCAGCAGTTACTGGACAGGGAATGAAAAACTGTTTTTT.